What follows are 32 T cell receptor beta chains derived from one specimen sequenced in a study of T cells in women clearing cervical HPV infection. The assay was immunoSEQ multiplex PCR, and TCRdb's table has in-frame clones only and misses some. In all, the sample yields approximately 18,000 clones. Sequenced: blood buffy coat. The receptors were gathered from a woman between 18 and 75 years old with a cervical HPV16 infection that either progressed to CIN3+ or cleared (not recorded which).

Turning to this clone: The sequence runs out 3 residues before the end of the CDR3; the remainder is reconstructed from the germline J gene. The rearrangement joins TRBV11-2 to TRBJ2-5; TRBD1 matches at 7 bases. V was pared by 1 base and J by 5 bases, with 7 bases of the junction left unmatched. Germline V gene data show CDR1 as SGHAT and CDR2 as FQNNGV. This CDR3 spans 15 amino acids. The sequenced part of the CDR3 DNA is TGTGCCAGCAGCTTAGTTCAGGGGGTCGTGGAGACC. Translating it yields CASSLVQGVVET. The full CDR3 protein is CASSLVQGVVETQYF.

With respect to this clone: The read comes to an end 3 residues before the CDR3 does, leaving the germline J gene to fill in the end. V usage is TRBV9 and J usage is TRBJ1-6; 11 nucleotides line up with TRBD1. Germline V gene lookup returns CDR1 SGDLS and CDR2 YYNGEE. J lost 7 bases, V lost 4 bases, and 10 bases had no gene match. The CDR3 consists of 17 residues. CDR3 protein: CASSFLDRGQGNSPLHF. The CDR3 bases that were read are TGTGCCAGCAGCTTTCTGGACAGGGGGCAAGGGAATTCACCC. The entire variable domain, with the rest obtained from reference TRBV9 and TRBJ1-6, is as follows: DSGVTQTPKHLITATGQRVTLRCSPRSGDLSVYWYQQSLDQGLQFLIQYYNGEERAKGNILERFSAQQFPDLHSELNLSSLELGDSALYFCASSFLDRGQGNSPLHFGNGTRLTVT.

A word on this clone: The read ends 3 residues before the CDR3 terminus; that terminus is restored from the germline J gene. The chain is built from TRBV14 and TRBJ2-1; TRBD2 might be the D (5 bases). V was shortened by 1 base and J by 2 bases, with 15 bases between the two germline ends. The CDR3 contains 17 residues. Germline-derived CDR1 and CDR2 are SGHDN and FVKESK. CDR3 residues: CASSQGRGDRAYNEQFF. The DNA read from the CDR3 is TGTGCCAGCAGCCAAGGACGGGGTGATCGGGCCTACAATGAG.

On this clone: The CDR3 end is not reached by the read, which stops 3 residues before it; the germline J gene fills it in. The rearrangement joins TRBV2 to TRBJ1-1; 9 bases map to TRBD1. The CDR3 is made up of 14 amino acids. J lost 5 bases, V lost 4 bases, and 5 bases had no gene match. CDR1 SNHLY and CDR2 FYNNEI come from the germline V gene. The CDR3 bases that were read are TGTGCCAGCAGTGGGGGGACAGGGCGGACTGAA. It encodes CASSGGTGRTE. The whole CDR3 sequence is CASSGGTGRTEAFF.

A note on this clone: The read gets to within 3 residues of the CDR3 end, and the germline J gene fills in the rest. The chain couples TRBV5-1 to TRBJ2-3, with TRBD2 as a possible D gene (6 bases). Germline values: CDR1 SGHRS, CDR2 YFSETQ. The CDR3 has 12 residues. Trimming removed 2 bases from V and 5 bases from J, with 6 bases in between. This CDR3 reads CASSLAGDTQYF. The DNA read from the CDR3 is TGCGCCAGCAGCTTAGCGGGAGATACG. Drawing the rest from reference TRBV5-1 and TRBJ2-3, the complete variable domain is KAGVTQTPRYLIKTRGQQVTLSCSPISGHRSVSWYQQTPGQGLQFLFEYFSETQRNKGNFPGRFSGRQFSNSRSEMNVSTLELGDSALYLCASSLAGDTQYFGPGTRLTVL.

In the case of this clone: The read gets to within 3 residues of the CDR3 end, and the germline J gene fills in the rest. The chain combines TRBV7-9 with TRBJ1-1; 9 nucleotides agree with TRBD1. Trimming took 5 bases from V and 1 from J; bases not matched to a gene: 5. CDR1 and CDR2 (germline): SEHNR, FQNEAQ (reference sequence). The CDR3 covers 15 residues. The covered CDR3 bases are TGTGCCAGCAGCGTACAGGGGGCAGCGAACACTGAA. Its translation: CASSVQGAANTE. The complete CDR3 protein is CASSVQGAANTEAFF.

Concerning this clone: The sequenced fragment ends 3 residues before the CDR3 boundary, so the rest is inferred from the germline J gene. The rearrangement links TRBV18 to TRBJ1-3; no definite D call. Germline-derived CDR1 and CDR2 are KGHSH and LQKENI. Trimming cost V 6 bases and J 1 base, with 7 bases left between them. This CDR3 has 13 residues. The covered CDR3 bases are TGTGCCAGCTCCTTAGGGTCTGGAAACACC. It encodes CASSLGSGNT. From start to end, the CDR3 is CASSLGSGNTIYF.

A note on this clone: Read data end 3 residues before the CDR3 end; the end is taken from the germline J gene. The chain employs TRBV30 and TRBJ2-1; 7 bases are a match to TRBD2. CDR3 length: 14 residues. Unmatched junction bases numbered 5, after V lost 0 bases and J lost 6 bases. Germline CDR1 and CDR2: GTSNPN and SVGIG (reference sequence). CDR3 DNA, as far as it was read: TGTGCCTGGAGTGTTACTGCGGGAGTCAATGAG. It is translated as CAWSVTAGVNE. The CDR3 in its entirety is CAWSVTAGVNEQFF.

Note on this clone: Coverage ceases 3 residues before the CDR3 finishes, and the germline J gene fills in the end. The rearrangement uses TRBV30 and TRBJ1-1, with 9 bases that match TRBD1. J was trimmed by 1 base and V by 1 base; bases with no gene match: 7. CDR1 and CDR2 from the germline V gene are GTSNPN and SVGIG (reference sequence). CDR3 length: 16 amino acids. The CDR3 DNA, read in part, is TGTGCCTGGAGTGAGGGGACAGGGCCAACGAACACTGAA. Protein product: CAWSEGTGPTNTE. The entire CDR3 protein reads CAWSEGTGPTNTEAFF.

In regard to this clone: The missing CDR3 end, 3 residues past where the read stops, is filled in from the germline J gene. The chain is built from TRBV19 and TRBJ1-2; 7 bases are shared with TRBD1. Losses at the gene ends were 5 bases for V and 3 bases for J; bases not matched to a gene: 6. The CDR3 spans 14 residues. Germline V gene lookup returns CDR1 LNHDA and CDR2 SQIVND (reference sequence). Partial CDR3 DNA: TGTGCCAGTAGTCCGCCGGACAGGTACTATGGC. Protein sequence: CASSPPDRYYG. The full CDR3 sequence reads CASSPPDRYYGYTF.

As for this clone: The CDR3 end falls 3 residues outside the read, so it is completed with the germline J gene. The V call is TRBV20-1, the J call TRBJ1-1; 7 positions match TRBD1. The CDR3 is 11 amino acids. V was clipped by 5 bases and J by 6 bases; unmatched bases: 3. Germline assignment: CDR1 DFQATT and CDR2 SNEGSKA (reference sequence). This chain's CDR3 is CSARQGPEAFF. The CDR3 DNA, read in part, is TGCAGTGCTCGACAGGGTCCTGAA.

Details on this clone: With the read ending 3 residues before the CDR3 end, the germline J gene is used to fill in that end. V gene TRBV4-2 combines with J gene TRBJ1-2; TRBD1 is a possible D gene (5 bases). Trimming took off 2 bases at V and 6 bases at J, with 19 bases between the two ends. The CDR3 sequence is 16 residues long. Germline lookup yields CDR1 LGHNA and CDR2 YNFKEQ. CDR3: CASSQKEGQYGDGYTF. The covered CDR3 bases are TGTGCCAGCAGCCAAAAAGAGGGGCAGTACGGAGATGGC.

In the case of this clone: Read coverage stops 3 residues before the CDR3 terminus; the germline J gene supplies the remainder. The chain couples TRBV19 to TRBJ2-1; the match to TRBD1 covers 7 bases. Germline CDR1 is LNHDA and CDR2 is SQIVND (reference sequence). The CDR3 extends over 15 amino acids. V trimming: 2 bases; J trimming: 3 bases; junction bases outside the gene matches: 4. Here the CDR3 reads CASSIMWDSYNEQFF. CDR3 bases read: TGTGCCAGTAGTATAATGTGGGACAGCTACAATGAG.

Considering frequency, this clone is medium-sized. The read falls 3 residues short of the CDR3 end, and the missing part is taken from the germline J gene. The V call is TRBV4-1, the J call TRBJ2-1; D is perhaps TRBD2 (5 bases). Germline values: CDR1 MGHRA, CDR2 YSYEKL. This CDR3 spans 14 amino acids. Trimming removed 0 bases from V and 4 bases from J, with 7 bases in between. The CDR3: CASSQEAGYNEQFF. The CDR3 DNA, read in part, is TGCGCCAGCAGCCAAGAGGCGGGTTACAATGAG.

Concerning this clone itself: The missing CDR3 end, 3 residues past where the read stops, is filled in from the germline J gene. The chain links TRBV2 to TRBJ1-2; D remains ambiguous. CDR1 is SNHLY, CDR2 FYNNEI, per germline. CDR3 length equals 13 residues. V shed 6 bases and J shed 3 bases, with 11 bases lying between them. Here the CDR3 reads CASSADKDYGYTF. The CDR3 bases that were read are TGTGCCAGCAGCGCTGACAAGGACTATGGC.

Regarding this clone: Read data end 3 residues before the CDR3 end; the end is taken from the germline J gene. The genes are TRBV7-7 and TRBJ1-3; D gene ambiguous. The V gene lost 2 bases and the J gene lost 4 bases, with 15 bases spanning the gap. CDR3 length: 16 amino acids. CDR1 SSHAT and CDR2 FNYEAQ come from the germline V gene (reference sequence). The CDR3 sequence is CASSLSGPSSGNTIYF. The DNA read from the CDR3 is TGTGCCAGCAGCTTATCCGGCCCTAGCTCCGGAAACACC.

To note about this clone: Read sequence stops 3 residues before the CDR3 end, and the germline J gene provides the missing end. This chain links TRBV2 with TRBJ2-3; the D gene is possibly TRBD1 (6 bases). Germline V gene sequence: CDR1 SNHLY, CDR2 FYNNEI. The V gene lost 5 bases and the J gene lost 4 bases, with 13 bases spanning the gap. The CDR3 totals 14 residues. The part of the CDR3 DNA that was read is TGTGCCAGCAGTTTCAGGGGAACGGCAGATACG. It is translated as CASSFRGTADT. The full CDR3 protein reads CASSFRGTADTQYF.

To note about this clone: The read terminates 3 residues ahead of where the CDR3 ends, so the germline J gene completes it. This sequence joins TRBV29-1 and TRBJ1-3, with 9 bases lining up with TRBD1. This CDR3 region has 13 residues. Germline-derived CDR1 and CDR2 are SQVTM and ANQGSEA. J gave up 8 bases and V 7 bases, and 9 bases lay outside the gene matches. CDR3 amino acids: CSAGGQGVDTIYF. The sequenced part of the CDR3 DNA is TGCAGCGCTGGGGGACAGGGAGTAGACACC.

About this clone: The sequence runs out 3 residues before the end of the CDR3; the remainder is reconstructed from the germline J gene. V usage is TRBV5-6 and J usage is TRBJ2-7, with D possibly TRBD2 on 6 matching bases. The CDR3 extends over 13 amino acids. CDR1 and CDR2 (germline): SGHDT, YYEEEE. Trimming left V 1 base short and J 4 bases short, with 9 bases between. The CDR3 spells CASSLLRGYEQYF. CDR3 DNA (partial): TGTGCCAGCAGCTTGTTACGGGGGTACGAG.

Points on this clone: Read sequence stops 3 residues before the CDR3 end, and the germline J gene provides the missing end. The chain couples TRBV10-3 to TRBJ1-2; 7 bases align to TRBD1. Trimming at V came to 6 bases and at J to 3 bases, leaving 4 bases not matched to a gene. Germline V gene sequence: CDR1 ENHRY, CDR2 SYGVKD. There are 13 residues in the CDR3. CDR3 bases read: TGTGCCATCAGGAATACAGGGGACTATGGC. Its protein is CAIRNTGDYG. The full CDR3 is CAIRNTGDYGYTF.

As for this clone: The read terminates 3 residues ahead of where the CDR3 ends, so the germline J gene completes it. The rearrangement links TRBV4-1 to TRBJ2-3, with 7 bases aligning to TRBD1. V lost 1 base and J lost 0; bases outside the gene matches: 4. In germline, CDR1 is MGHRA, CDR2 YSYEKL. The CDR3 runs to 16 residues. The CDR3 sequence: CASSQGTGLSTDTQYF. Partial CDR3 DNA: TGCGCCAGCAGCCAAGGGACAGGCCTAAGCACAGATACG.

A remark on this clone: The read finishes 3 residues shy of the CDR3 end, and the germline J gene is used to complete it. The J gene is TRBJ2-3, the V gene TRBV19; D is unresolved. Trimming stripped 6 bases from V and 2 bases from J, with 15 bases between. There are 15 residues in the CDR3. Germline V gene lookup returns CDR1 LNHDA and CDR2 SQIVND (reference sequence). The part of the CDR3 DNA that was read is TGTGCCAGTAGCGCCAGTAAGGGTCCCACAGATACG. This encodes CASSASKGPTDT. The whole CDR3 reads CASSASKGPTDTQYF.

Note on this clone: The read comes to an end 3 residues before the CDR3 does, leaving the germline J gene to fill in the end. The chain joins TRBV10-3 to TRBJ2-7, with 16 bases fitting TRBD2. With 4 bases clipped from V and 5 bases from J, the junction kept 8 bases outside the gene matches. This CDR3 has 17 amino acids. Germline CDR1 ENHRY, CDR2 SYGVKD. CDR3 in amino acids: CAISAGTSGGAGNEQYF. The CDR3 bases that were read are TGTGCCATCAGTGCCGGGACTAGCGGGGGGGCGGGTAACGAG.

Notes on this clone: Coverage ceases 3 residues before the CDR3 finishes, and the germline J gene fills in the end. The V call is TRBV20-1, the J call TRBJ2-7; no clear D gene. This CDR3 region has 14 residues. Germline CDR1 is DFQATT and CDR2 is SNEGSKA (reference sequence). V dropped 0 bases and J dropped 2 bases, with 11 bases sitting between them. The chain's CDR3 is CSAREGPEPYEQYF. The part of the CDR3 DNA that was read is TGCAGTGCTAGAGAAGGCCCTGAACCCTACGAG.

In the case of this clone: The read stops 3 residues short of the end of the CDR3; the missing end is completed from the germline J gene. The rearrangement links TRBV20-1 to TRBJ2-7; D perhaps matches TRBD2 (6 bases). Germline V lookup: CDR1 DFQATT, CDR2 SNEGSKA (reference sequence). The V end lost 4 bases, the J end lost 2 bases, and 15 bases lay between the germline ends. The CDR3 is 14 residues long. Here the CDR3 reads CSAKPGLATYEQYF. Incomplete CDR3 DNA: TGCAGTGCTAAGCCGGGACTTGCCACCTACGAG.

Judged by frequency, this clone is medium-sized. The CDR3 end falls 3 residues outside the read, so it is completed with the germline J gene. The V gene is TRBV20-1, the J gene TRBJ2-3; D ambiguous. Germline CDR1 DFQATT, CDR2 SNEGSKA (reference sequence). Trimming cost V 3 bases and J 0 bases, with 13 bases left between them. CDR3 length: 15 residues. This chain's CDR3 is CSARFGGVSTDTQYF. The sequenced CDR3 bases are TGCAGTGCTAGGTTTGGCGGAGTAAGCACAGATACG.

CDR3 bases read: TGTGCCGTCATGACGGTCGGCGGCACTGAA. It codes for CAVMTVGGTE. The whole CDR3 protein reads CAVMTVGGTEAFF. The chain is built from TRBV11-2 and TRBJ1-1, with unresolved D. The CDR3 goes on 3 residues after the read ends, and that part is filled in from the germline J gene. Per germline, CDR1 SGHAT and CDR2 FQNNGV. V lost 11 bases to trimming and J lost 4 bases, with 17 bases between them. CDR3 length: 13 amino acids. Combining the CDR3 with reference TRBV11-2 and TRBJ1-1 gives the whole variable domain EAGVAQSPRYKIIEKRQSVAFWCNPISGHATLYWYQQILGQGPKLLIQFQNNGVVDDSQLPKDRFSAERLKGVDSTLKIQPAKLEDSAVYLCAVMTVGGTEAFFGQGTRLTVV.

Concerning this clone itself: The CDR3 goes on 3 residues after the read ends, and that part is filled in from the germline J gene. Other nucleotide sequences from this sample produce the same CDR3. The chain employs TRBV19 and TRBJ1-2, with 9 bases matching TRBD1. CDR1 is LNHDA and CDR2 is SQIVND in the germline V gene (reference sequence). The V segment lost 4 bases and the J segment 6 bases; nucleotides outside the gene matches: 3. The CDR3 consists of 13 residues. CDR3 bases read: TGTGCCAGTAGTAGAGGACAGGGGAATGGC. It codes for CASSRGQGNG. The full CDR3 protein is CASSRGQGNGYTF. Complete variable domain (other parts from reference TRBV19 and TRBJ1-2): DGGITQSPKYLFRKEGQNVTLSCEQNLNHDAMYWYRQDPGQGLRLIYYSQIVNDFQKGDIAEGYSVSREKKESFPLTVTSAQKNPTAFYLCASSRGQGNGYTFGSGTRLTVV.

The DNA read from the CDR3 is TGTGCCAGCAGCTTAGCGGGACTAGCGGGGGGGCGTTGGGAGACC. Amino acid sequence: CASSLAGLAGGRWET. The CDR3, in full, reads CASSLAGLAGGRWETQYF. This rearrangement joins TRBV7-2 to TRBJ2-5; TRBD2 aligns across 16 bases. The read falls 3 residues short of the CDR3 end, and the missing part is taken from the germline J gene. The CDR3 spans 18 residues. The V segment lost 0 bases and the J segment 5 bases; nucleotides outside the gene matches: 6. Germline CDR1 and CDR2: SGHTA and FQGNSA.

Comments on this clone: Read coverage stops 3 residues before the CDR3 terminus; the germline J gene supplies the remainder. This chain uses TRBV20-1 with TRBJ2-5; 8 bases are shared with TRBD1. Germline V gives CDR1 DFQATT, CDR2 SNEGSKA (reference sequence). With 3 bases clipped from V and 2 bases from J, the junction kept 5 bases outside the gene matches. The CDR3 consists of 14 residues. CDR3 DNA (partial): TGCAGTGCTAGGGGCGGACAGGGACAAGAGACC. Translating it yields CSARGGQGQET. The full CDR3 protein reads CSARGGQGQETQYF.

The CDR3: CASTPSGSSYEQYF. CDR3 DNA, as far as it was read: TGCGCCAGCACGCCGTCAGGTAGCTCCTACGAG. The V call is TRBV5-1, the J call TRBJ2-7, with D hard to call. Read sequence stops 3 residues before the CDR3 end, and the germline J gene provides the missing end. Germline-derived CDR1 and CDR2 are SGHRS and YFSETQ. V was clipped by 6 bases and J by 0 bases, with 13 bases between them. The CDR3 totals 14 residues. The full variable domain, with the rest looked up from reference TRBV5-1 and TRBJ2-7, is KAGVTQTPRYLIKTRGQQVTLSCSPISGHRSVSWYQQTPGQGLQFLFEYFSETQRNKGNFPGRFSGRQFSNSRSEMNVSTLELGDSALYLCASTPSGSSYEQYFGPGTRLTVT.

The DNA read from the CDR3 is TGTGCCAGCAGCCAACCCGACAGGGCTAGTGGCGAG. Protein: CASSQPDRASGE. The CDR3 in its entirety is CASSQPDRASGEQYF. The chain combines TRBV7-9 with TRBJ2-7; 7 bases are a match to TRBD1. Coverage ceases 3 residues before the CDR3 finishes, and the germline J gene fills in the end. Germline V CDR1 and CDR2: SEHNR, FQNEAQ (reference sequence). CDR3 length: 15 residues. The V segment lost 5 bases and the J segment 6 bases; nucleotides outside the gene matches: 13.